The 7 T cell receptor beta chains below all came from one sample that was sequenced in a study of CD8+ T cells in alopecia areata. RNA was extracted and reverse transcribed into cDNA as the sequencing template. Sequencing used immunoSEQ multiplex PCR; TCRdb keeps in-frame clones, though not all of them. This sample has under 200,000 clones, with around three fifths found just once. Treatment meaning: oral pan-JAK inhibitor, 5-10 mg twice daily. This sample comprised CD4+ T cells sorted from blood, obtained at week 24, from a patient treated with tofacitinib. The receptor source for this set is a human donor with alopecia areata.

The rearrangement links TRBV10-3 to TRBJ2-7; no clear D. Germline V gene sequence: CDR1 ENHRY, CDR2 SYGVKD. This CDR3 spans 13 amino acids. V lost 5 bases and J lost 3, with 11 bases in between. The CDR3 coding sequence is TGTGCCATCAGTAGGGCCGAGAACTACGAGCAGTACTTC. Translating it yields CAISRAENYEQYF.

The chain joins TRBV30 to TRBJ1-5; D is unclear. The CDR3 sequence is 13 residues long. The V end lost 3 bases, the J end lost 5 bases, and 11 bases lay between the germline ends. Germline assignment: CDR1 GTSNPN and CDR2 SVGIG (reference sequence). In nucleotides, the CDR3 is TGTGCCTGGAGCATGGGGAGAGATCAGCCCCAGCATTTT. This gives the protein CAWSMGRDQPQHF. Looking up the rest from reference TRBV30 and TRBJ1-5 gives the full variable domain: SQTIHQWPATLVQPVGSPLSLECTVEGTSNPNLYWYRQAAGRGLQLLFYSVGIGQISSEVPQNLSASRPQDRQFILSSKKLLLSDSGFYLCAWSMGRDQPQHFGDGTRLSIL.

The chain joins TRBV19 to TRBJ1-1, with D possibly being TRBD1 (5 bases). This CDR3 has 12 amino acids. The ends were cut back, 6 bases at V and 5 bases at J, with 10 bases in the middle. The germline gives CDR1 LNHDA, CDR2 SQIVND (reference sequence). Written as DNA, the CDR3 is TGTGCCAGTAGGCCAGGGAGAACTGAAGCTTTCTTT. Translation gives CASRPGRTEAFF.

Here the CDR3 reads CASSLKNTEAFF. In nucleotides, the CDR3 is TGTGCCAGCAGCTTGAAGAACACTGAAGCTTTCTTT. The V and J genes are TRBV7-9 and TRBJ1-1; no reliable D call. Trimming left V 3 bases short and J 1 base short, with 3 bases between. In germline, CDR1 is SEHNR, CDR2 FQNEAQ (reference sequence). The CDR3 runs to 12 residues.

This clone was observed a few times. The chain combines TRBV30 with TRBJ2-3, with D unresolved. V was cut by 4 bases and J by 5 bases, with 7 bases left in between. Germline lookup yields CDR1 GTSNPN and CDR2 SVGIG (reference sequence). This CDR3 contains 11 residues. The chain's CDR3 is CAWTIGDTQYF. In DNA form, the CDR3 reads TGTGCCTGGACGATTGGAGATACGCAGTATTTT.

The V gene is TRBV6-5, the J gene TRBJ2-2; D is ambiguous. Germline CDR1 MNHEY, CDR2 SVGAGI. Trimming took 0 bases from V and 4 from J, leaving 12 bases between them. The CDR3 sequence is 16 residues long. The CDR3 loop is CASSYSKGRRTGELFF. CDR3 DNA: TGTGCCAGCAGTTACTCGAAAGGCAGGCGCACCGGGGAGCTGTTTTTT.

The CDR3 protein is CASSEASMGNQPQHF. The CDR3 DNA reads as TGTGCCAGCAGTGAAGCCAGTATGGGCAATCAGCCCCAGCATTTT. This rearrangement joins TRBV6-1 to TRBJ1-5; D ambiguous. V lost 0 bases to trimming and J lost 2 bases, with 8 bases between them. The CDR3 runs 15 residues. From germline, CDR1 is MNHNS and CDR2 SASEGT.